This T cell receptor (beta chain) was recorded in a study of blood T cell repertoires in COVID-19. On the study more broadly: Sites in the United States, Italy and Spain provided acute and convalescent COVID-19 samples. T cells, B-cell-depleted T cells, or PBMCs supplied cDNA or gDNA.

In the study's own analysis: The assay estimated nucleated cells by amplifying reference gene primers. The method was immunoSEQ multiplex PCR; TCRdb's version includes in-frame clones alone and lacks a portion of them. That table furnishes V, J and clone size, whereas the DNA furnished D and trimming. The table includes tens of thousands of clones, approximately 80% detected once. V was pared by 6 bases and J by 3 bases, with 8 bases between. Germline V CDR1 and CDR2: SEHNR, FQNEAQ (reference sequence). This CDR3 comprises 13 residues. The sequencing input was peripheral blood. The rearrangement joins TRBV7-9 to TRBJ2-2; D may be TRBD2 (6 bases). This clonotype was obtained from a man aged 60-69 years with acute or convalescent COVID-19. CDR3 sequence: CASRTGDTGELFF. The DNA of the CDR3 is TGTGCCAGCAGAACGGGGGACACCGGGGAGCTGTTTTTT.